The 27 T cell receptor beta chains presented below share a single source sample, sequenced in a study of blood T cell repertoires in COVID-19. TCRdb's table, derived via immunoSEQ multiplex PCR, lists solely in-frame clones and lacks some. The data show just under 90,000 clones, roughly 84% seen once. The sample taken for sequencing was peripheral blood. These receptors all stem from an elderly woman with acute or convalescent COVID-19.

This clone is a singleton in its sample. This sequence joins TRBV7-2 and TRBJ1-2; 7 bases agree with TRBD1. Germline CDR1 is SGHTA and CDR2 is FQGNSA. The length of the CDR3 is 15 residues. Trimming cost V 4 bases and J 5 bases; bases outside gene matches: 10. This chain's CDR3 is CASSSSGQGEYGYTF. The CDR3 nucleotides read TGTGCCAGCAGCTCCAGCGGCCAGGGGGAGTATGGCTACACCTTC.

This chain links TRBV19 with TRBJ2-7, with 8 bases matching TRBD1. In germline, CDR1 is LNHDA, CDR2 SQIVND (reference sequence). The trim removed 3 bases at V and 2 bases at J, leaving 3 bases unmatched. The length of the CDR3 is 14 residues. The CDR3: CASSIRTGPYEQYF. The DNA of the CDR3 is TGTGCCAGTAGTATCCGGACAGGGCCCTACGAGCAGTACTTC.

The chain carries TRBV12-3 or TRBV12-4 and TRBJ2-1; D unresolved. This CDR3 contains 13 residues. Trimming took 6 bases from V and 6 from J, leaving 12 bases between them. The chain's CDR3 is CASSYTWSNEQFF. DNA for the CDR3: TGTGCCAGCAGCTACACATGGAGCAATGAGCAGTTCTTC.

This chain connects TRBV6-5 to TRBJ2-5; a weak D match, TRBD2 (6 bases). The V and J ends lost 6 bases and 0 bases respectively, with 14 bases between them. CDR3 length: 15 amino acids. Germline CDR1 and CDR2: MNHEY and SVGAGI. In DNA form, the CDR3 reads TGTGCCAGCAGCGGCCTCGTAGCGGACCAAGAGACCCAGTACTTC. Translated, it gives CASSGLVADQETQYF.

The rearrangement links TRBV27 to TRBJ2-3, with 12 bases aligning to TRBD2. This CDR3 contains 16 residues. Unmatched junction bases numbered 7, after V lost 1 base and J lost 8 bases. Germline loops: CDR1 MNHEY, CDR2 SMNVEV (reference sequence). This chain's CDR3 is CASSLLASGRAGTQYF. CDR3 bases: TGTGCCAGCAGTTTATTGGCTAGCGGGAGGGCTGGTACGCAGTATTTT.

J is TRBJ1-1 and V is TRBV30, with unresolved D. Germline V lookup: CDR1 GTSNPN, CDR2 SVGIG (reference sequence). The CDR3 is made up of 14 amino acids. V was trimmed by 4 bases and J by 3 bases, leaving 15 bases between them. The CDR3, as DNA: TGTGCCTGGAACCGACTTCTCGGGGACACTGAAGCTTTCTTT. It is translated as CAWNRLLGDTEAFF.

V is TRBV3-1 (or the pseudogene TRBV3-2) and J is TRBJ2-1; 8 bases fit TRBD2. From germline, CDR1 is LGHDT and CDR2 YNNKEL (reference sequence). The length of the CDR3 is 15 residues. V lost 2 bases, J lost 5 bases, and 5 bases stayed unmatched. CDR3 nucleotide sequence: TGTGCCAGCAGCCAATTCCAGCGGGGGCACAATGAGCAGTTCTTC. It codes for CASSQFQRGHNEQFF.

The gene calls are TRBV28 and TRBJ2-2, with a weak D call TRBD1 (6 bases). Germline V CDR1 and CDR2: MDHEN, SYDVKM. The CDR3 has 13 residues. The V end was cut by 10 bases, the J end by 1 base, with 10 bases between. The CDR3 protein is CATQGGNTGELFF. The CDR3, as DNA: TGTGCCACCCAAGGGGGGAACACCGGGGAGCTGTTTTTT. Combining the CDR3 with reference TRBV28 and TRBJ2-2 gives the whole variable domain DVKVTQSSRYLVKRTGEKVFLECVQDMDHENMFWYRQDPGLGLRLIYFSYDVKMKEKGDIPEGYSVSREKKERFSLILESASTNQTSMYLCATQGGNTGELFFGEGSRLTVL.

The chain recombines TRBV30 with TRBJ2-7, with TRBD2 matching over 8 bases. V lost 3 bases and J lost 2; bases outside the gene matches: 15. Germline CDR1 is GTSNPN and CDR2 is SVGIG (reference sequence). The CDR3 is 17 residues long. The DNA of the CDR3 is TGTGCCTGGAGCCGCCCCCCCCGACTAGCGAGAACCTACGAGCAGTACTTC. Translated, it gives CAWSRPPRLARTYEQYF.

This clone was observed once. This chain uses TRBV7-2 with TRBJ2-2; D ambiguous. There are 17 residues in the CDR3. Germline loops: CDR1 SGHTA, CDR2 FQGNSA. Trimming removed 5 bases from V and 0 bases from J, with 16 bases in between. CDR3 sequence: CASSPGPAEANTGELFF. The CDR3 coding sequence is TGTGCCAGCAGCCCAGGCCCAGCCGAAGCGAACACCGGGGAGCTGTTTTTT.

The V and J genes are TRBV27 and TRBJ1-2; tentative D call: TRBD1 (5 bases). Deletions cut 3 bases from V and 11 bases from J, with 13 bases between. Germline CDR1 is MNHEY and CDR2 is SMNVEV (reference sequence). The CDR3 runs 12 residues. The CDR3 reads CASSFSGQGYTF. Here the CDR3 DNA reads TGTGCCAGCAGTTTCTCAGGGCAAGGATACACCTTC.

The V and J genes are TRBV4-2 and TRBJ1-2, with 7 bases lining up with TRBD1. J lost 1 base, V lost 1 base, and 6 bases had no gene match. The germline CDR1 and CDR2 sequences are LGHNA and YNFKEQ. The CDR3 totals 16 residues. The CDR3 bases are TGTGCCAGCAGCCAAGTAGGGCAGGGGGGTAACTATGGCTACACCTTC. Amino acids: CASSQVGQGGNYGYTF.

This clone was recorded only once. CDR3 in DNA: TGTGCCAGCAGCTCCCCTGTCGAACCGGGGGGGAATGAGCAGTTCTTC. The encoded protein is CASSSPVEPGGNEQFF. The V gene is TRBV5-6, the J gene TRBJ2-1, with TRBD2 matching over 8 bases. V was pared by 3 bases and J by 7 bases, with 12 bases of the junction left unmatched. Per the germline V gene, CDR1 is SGHDT and CDR2 is YYEEEE. The CDR3 totals 16 residues. The full variable domain, its missing parts supplied by reference TRBV5-6 and TRBJ2-1, is DAGVTQSPTHLIKTRGQQVTLRCSPKSGHDTVSWYQQALGQGPQFIFQYYEEEERQRGNFPDRFSGHQFPNYSSELNVNALLLGDSALYLCASSSPVEPGGNEQFFGPGTRLTVL.

The J gene is TRBJ1-5, the V gene TRBV28, with D perhaps matching TRBD1 (5 bases). Germline CDR1 reads MDHEN; CDR2 reads SYDVKM. The V end was cut by 3 bases, the J end by 0 bases, with 15 bases between. CDR3 length equals 17 residues. CDR3 region: CASSFGQGYYSNQPQHF. In DNA, the CDR3 is TGTGCCAGCAGTTTTGGGCAGGGCTACTATAGCAATCAGCCCCAGCATTTT.

This chain joins TRBV12-5 and TRBJ1-1, with 11 bases lining up with TRBD1. Looked up from germline, CDR1 is LGHNT and CDR2 is FRNRAP. Germline trimming cut 5 bases from V and 6 bases from J; bases unmatched to any gene: 8. CDR3 length: 15 residues. In DNA, the CDR3 is TGTGCTAGTGGTACAAGGACAGGGGGCGCATCTGAAGCTTTCTTT. Translating it yields CASGTRTGGASEAFF.

The CDR3 loop is CASSQDGDIETQYF. The CDR3 DNA follows: TGTGCCAGCAGCCAAGATGGTGACATAGAGACCCAGTACTTC. The chain carries TRBV3-1 (or the pseudogene TRBV3-2) and TRBJ2-5; D gene uncertain. V was shortened by 0 bases and J by 4 bases, with 9 bases between the two germline ends. The CDR3 is 14 residues long. Germline assignment: CDR1 LGHDT and CDR2 YNNKEL (reference sequence).

This clone was counted once. The rearrangement links TRBV28 to TRBJ1-1; no clear D. The V gene lost 7 bases and the J gene lost 1 base, with 10 bases spanning the gap. The length of the CDR3 is 13 residues. Germline V gene data show CDR1 as MDHEN and CDR2 as SYDVKM. The CDR3 region is CASTLGENTEAFF. CDR3 nucleotides: TGTGCCAGCACCCTAGGCGAGAACACTGAAGCTTTCTTT.

CDR3 region: CASSFVQGAVWTEAFF. The CDR3 region has the DNA TGCGCCAGCAGCTTTGTTCAGGGGGCAGTTTGGACTGAAGCTTTCTTT. The chain has TRBV5-1 and TRBJ1-1; 8 bases match TRBD1. J was trimmed by 5 bases and V by 2 bases; bases with no gene match: 11. The CDR3 runs to 16 residues. Germline-derived CDR1 and CDR2 are SGHRS and YFSETQ.

The chain couples TRBV6-6 to TRBJ2-5, with TRBD1 matching 7 bases. CDR1 MNHNY and CDR2 SVGAGI come from the germline V gene (reference sequence). This CDR3 comprises 16 residues. The ends lost 5 bases at V and 3 bases at J; junction bases unmatched: 12. The CDR3 here is CASSRPGTVVKETQYF. The CDR3 region has the DNA TGTGCCAGCAGTCGACCGGGGACAGTCGTTAAAGAGACCCAGTACTTC.

This chain links TRBV28 with TRBJ2-1; D may be TRBD2 (5 bases). V was clipped by 1 base and J by 8 bases, with 9 bases between them. From germline, CDR1 is MDHEN and CDR2 SYDVKM. This CDR3 is built from 13 residues. For the CDR3, the DNA is TGTGCCAGCAGTTTATTTGAAGCGGATGAGCAGTTCTTC. Protein: CASSLFEADEQFF.

The CDR3 DNA sequence: TGTGCCAGCAGTTCACCGACCGGGACTAACAATCAGCCCCAGCATTTT. It encodes CASSSPTGTNNQPQHF. V gene TRBV6-2 or TRBV6-3 combines with J gene TRBJ1-5; D is possibly TRBD1 (5 bases). This CDR3 comprises 16 residues. Germline CDR1 is MNHEY and CDR2 is SVGEGT. V lost 4 bases and J lost 3, with 16 bases in between.

The V gene is TRBV28, the J gene TRBJ2-7; TRBD2 aligns across 13 bases. The length of the CDR3 is 16 residues. The J segment lost 5 bases and the V segment lost 2 bases, leaving 6 bases of the junction unmatched. Germline-derived CDR1 and CDR2 are MDHEN and SYDVKM. DNA for the CDR3: TGTGCCAGCAGTTTAGTTGGACTAGCGGGAGTCGACGAGCAGTACTTC. Translating gives CASSLVGLAGVDEQYF.

The chain carries TRBV30 and TRBJ2-7; maybe TRBD2 (5 bases). Between the trimmed V and J ends, which lost 1 base and 2 bases, there was a span of 6 bases. This CDR3 spans 12 amino acids. CDR1 and CDR2 (germline): GTSNPN, SVGIG (reference sequence). CDR3 nucleotides: TGTGCCTGGAGTGGAGGGACCTACGAGCAGTACTTC. It specifies CAWSGGTYEQYF.

The chain recombines TRBV19 with TRBJ2-2; 8 bases agree with TRBD2. The CDR3 runs 15 residues. With 2 bases clipped from V and 2 bases from J, the junction kept 1 base outside the gene matches. Germline V CDR1 and CDR2: LNHDA, SQIVND (reference sequence). CDR3 sequence (DNA): TGTGCCAGTAGTATAATAGCGGGAAACACCGGGGAGCTGTTTTTT. Protein sequence: CASSIIAGNTGELFF.

This chain links TRBV3-1 (or the pseudogene TRBV3-2) with TRBJ1-1; 7 bases match TRBD1. Germline values: CDR1 LGHDT, CDR2 YNNKEL (reference sequence). This CDR3 spans 21 amino acids. With V trimmed by 1 base and J by 11 bases, 31 bases remained unmatched. CDR3 DNA sequence: TGTGCCAGCAGCCAAGCCAAAGGGGGCAGGGAGGAAATCCCCCGGGGTGTTGCGGCTTTCTTT. This gives the protein CASSQAKGGREEIPRGVAAFF.

This chain joins TRBV27 and TRBJ2-4; D uncertain. Germline-derived CDR1 and CDR2 are MNHEY and SMNVEV (reference sequence). V was shortened by 5 bases and J by 0 bases, with 11 bases between the two germline ends. The CDR3 loop spans 15 amino acids. The CDR3 loop reads CASSLDGLAKNIQYF. The CDR3 DNA reads TGTGCCAGCAGTCTAGATGGGTTAGCCAAAAACATTCAGTACTTC.

The chain recombines TRBV7-9 with TRBJ2-5; 8 bases line up with TRBD2. The junction had 11 bases not matched to a gene; V was cut back by 6 bases and J by 2 bases. The germline V gene has CDR1 SEHNR and CDR2 FQNEAQ (reference sequence). The CDR3 extends over 16 amino acids. The CDR3 nucleotides read TGTGCCAGCAGTAACGGCGGTAGCGGGATTCAAGAGACCCAGTACTTC. This sequence encodes CASSNGGSGIQETQYF.